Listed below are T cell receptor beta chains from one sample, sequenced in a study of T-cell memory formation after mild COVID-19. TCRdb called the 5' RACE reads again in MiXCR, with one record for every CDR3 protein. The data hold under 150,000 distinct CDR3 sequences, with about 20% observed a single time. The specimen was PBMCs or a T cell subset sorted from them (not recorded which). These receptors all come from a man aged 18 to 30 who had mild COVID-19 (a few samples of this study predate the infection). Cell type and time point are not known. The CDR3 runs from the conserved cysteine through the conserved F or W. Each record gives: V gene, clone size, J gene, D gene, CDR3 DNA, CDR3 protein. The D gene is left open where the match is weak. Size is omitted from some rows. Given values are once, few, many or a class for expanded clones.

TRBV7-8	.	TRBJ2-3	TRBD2	TGTGCCAGCAGCTTAACCACGGGACTAGCGGGGGGGAGTACGCAGTATTTT	CASSLTTGLAGGSTQYF
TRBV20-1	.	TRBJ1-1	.	TGCAGTGCTAGACAGGGGTTCACTGAAGCTTTCTTT	CSARQGFTEAFF
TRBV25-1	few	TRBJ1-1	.	TGTGCCAGCAGTGAATCCCCGGACGGTATATTCACTGAAGCTTTCTTT	CASSESPDGIFTEAFF
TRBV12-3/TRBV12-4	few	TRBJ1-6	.	TGTGCCAGCAGTTTAGGGGCCCTAAATTCACCCCTCCACTTT	CASSLGALNSPLHF
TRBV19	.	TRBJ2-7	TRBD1	TGTGCCAGTAGTATCTGGTCGGGACAGGGGTTCTCCTACGAGCAGTACTTC	CASSIWSGQGFSYEQYF
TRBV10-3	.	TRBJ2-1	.	TGTGCCATCAGTGAGTCCTTCGGTTCCAATGAGCAGTTCTTC	CAISESFGSNEQFF
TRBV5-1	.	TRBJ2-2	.	TGCGCCAGCAGCTACCCCGCGGGGCGATACACCGGGGAGCTGTTTTTT	CASSYPAGRYTGELFF
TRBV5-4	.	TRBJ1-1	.	TGTGCCAGCAGCTTGGACAGGGACCTACTCGCTTTCTTT	CASSLDRDLLAFF
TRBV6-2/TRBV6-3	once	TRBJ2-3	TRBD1	TGTGCCAGCAGTTATCGGGACAGGATAACAGATACGCAGTATTTT	CASSYRDRITDTQYF
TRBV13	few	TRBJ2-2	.	TGTGCCAGCAGCTTAGTTTCCAATGCCGGGGAGCTGTTTTTT	CASSLVSNAGELFF
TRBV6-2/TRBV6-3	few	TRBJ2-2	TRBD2	TGTGCCAGCAGTTTGGCAGCGGGAGCCGGGGAGCTGTTTTTT	CASSLAAGAGELFF
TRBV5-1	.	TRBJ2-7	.	TGCGCCAGCAGCTTGGTCTGGACAGAACTCCGAGACTCCTACGAGCAGTACTTC	CASSLVWTELRDSYEQYF
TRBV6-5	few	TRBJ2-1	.	TGTGCCAGCAGTGTCCTCGGTGAGCAGTTCTTC	CASSVLGEQFF
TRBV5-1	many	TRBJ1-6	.	TGCGCCAGCAGCTCTTCGAGTAATAATTCACCCCTCCACTTT	CASSSSSNNSPLHF
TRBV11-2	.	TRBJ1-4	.	TGTGCCAGCAGCTTAGTGGCCAGGGTTACGGCTAATGAAAAACTGTTTTTT	CASSLVARVTANEKLFF
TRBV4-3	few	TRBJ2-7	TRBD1	TGCGCCAGCAGCCCGACAGGGGCCGAGCAGTACTTC	CASSPTGAEQYF
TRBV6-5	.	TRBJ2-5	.	TGTGCCAGCACCCCAGGTTCGGTGGGGGCCCAGTACTTC	CASTPGSVGAQYF
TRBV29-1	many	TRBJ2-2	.	TGCAGCGTTGAAGGGGCAACGAACACCGGGGAGCTGTTTTTT	CSVEGATNTGELFF
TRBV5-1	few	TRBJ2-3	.	TGCGCCAGCAGCTTGTTGGTTCGACAGAGCACAGATACGCAGTATTTT	CASSLLVRQSTDTQYF
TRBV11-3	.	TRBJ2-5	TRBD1	TGTGCCAGCAGCGACCGACAGGGGCAAGAGACCCAGTACTTC	CASSDRQGQETQYF
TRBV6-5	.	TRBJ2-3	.	TGTGCCAGCAGTTTGGCAGCCGCAGATACGCAGTATTTT	CASSLAAADTQYF
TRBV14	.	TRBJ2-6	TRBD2	TGTGCCAGCAGCCAAGATATTGGCGGGAGCCGCTCTGGGGCCAACGTCCTGACTTTC	CASSQDIGGSRSGANVLTF
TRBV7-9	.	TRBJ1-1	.	TGTGCCAGCAGCCGTGGGATCACTGAAGCTTTCTTT	CASSRGITEAFF
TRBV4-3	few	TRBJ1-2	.	TGCGCCAGCAGCCAAGATCACGGGGGGCAAGGCTACACCTTC	CASSQDHGGQGYTF
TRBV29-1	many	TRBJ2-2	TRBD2	TGCAGCGTTGAAAGTGCGGGACTAGGTTTCACCGGGGAGCTGTTTTTT	CSVESAGLGFTGELFF
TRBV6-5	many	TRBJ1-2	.	TGTGCCAGCAGTCCCTCCTCCAGGGGCTATGGCTACACCTTC	CASSPSSRGYGYTF
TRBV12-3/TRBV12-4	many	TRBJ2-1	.	TGTGCCAGCAGTCTGCTATCACCTAGAGGAGAGCAGTTCTTC	CASSLLSPRGEQFF
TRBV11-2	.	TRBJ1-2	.	TGTGCCAGCAGCTTAGGATCAGTATATGGCTACACCTTC	CASSLGSVYGYTF
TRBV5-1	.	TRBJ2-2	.	TGCGCCAGCGGGGAAGCCCCTAGGGAGCTGTTTTTT	CASGEAPRELFF
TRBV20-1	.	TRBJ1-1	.	TGCAGTGCTAGAGCCACTGAAGCTTTCTTT	CSARATEAFF
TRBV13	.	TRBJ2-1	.	TGTGCCAGCAGCTTAGGCGGGACTGACGAGGGTGAGCAGTTCTTC	CASSLGGTDEGEQFF
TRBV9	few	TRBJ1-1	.	TGTGCCAGCAGCGCACAGGGCGGGAACACTGAAGCTTTCTTT	CASSAQGGNTEAFF
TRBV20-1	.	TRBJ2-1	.	TGCAGTGCTAGAGACCTAGGACAGCCGAGCTCCTACAATGAGCAGTTCTTC	CSARDLGQPSSYNEQFF
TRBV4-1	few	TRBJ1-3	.	TGCGCCAGCAGCCAAGGCATTCCCTCTGGAAACACCATATATTTT	CASSQGIPSGNTIYF
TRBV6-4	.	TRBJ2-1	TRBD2	TGTGCCAGCAGCGATTGGGCTAGCGGGGACTACAATGAGCAGTTCTTC	CASSDWASGDYNEQFF
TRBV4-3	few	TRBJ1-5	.	TGCGCCAGCAGTTCAGGGTTCCTTCAGCCCCAGCATTTT	CASSSGFLQPQHF
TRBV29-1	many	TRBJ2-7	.	TGCAGCGTTGAAGGGGATTCCTACGAGCAGTACTTC	CSVEGDSYEQYF
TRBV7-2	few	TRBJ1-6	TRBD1	TGTGCCAGCAGCCTACCCGGGACAGGTCTACAGTCACCCCTCCACTTT	CASSLPGTGLQSPLHF
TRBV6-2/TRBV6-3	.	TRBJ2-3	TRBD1	TGTGCCAGCAGTTACACAGGGGTAGATACGCAGTATTTT	CASSYTGVDTQYF
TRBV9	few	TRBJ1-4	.	TGTGCCAGCAGCGTAACCGGGACGGCAACTAATGAAAAACTGTTTTTT	CASSVTGTATNEKLFF
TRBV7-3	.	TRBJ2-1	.	TGTGCCAGCAGCTTAAGTCTATCCTACAATGAGCAGTTCTTC	CASSLSLSYNEQFF
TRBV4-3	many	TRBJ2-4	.	TGCGCCAGCAGCCCCCCCGGGGGTCGATACCGTCCTATAGCCAAAAACATTCAGTACTTC	CASSPPGGRYRPIAKNIQYF
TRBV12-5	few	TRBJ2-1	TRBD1	TGTGCTAGTGGTTTTGGGACAGGGGTGAATGAGCAGTTCTTC	CASGFGTGVNEQFF
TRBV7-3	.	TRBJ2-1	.	TGTGCCAGCAGCCCCGGCCGCGCCAATGAGCAGTTCTTC	CASSPGRANEQFF
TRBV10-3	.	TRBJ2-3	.	TGTGCCATCAGTGAGTCGATGACTCCGCCTGATACGCAGTATTTT	CAISESMTPPDTQYF
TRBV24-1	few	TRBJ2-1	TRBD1	TGTGCCACCAGTTTAACAGGGGTCAATGAGCAGTTCTTC	CATSLTGVNEQFF
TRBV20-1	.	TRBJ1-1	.	TGCAGTCCTGGAGGGTCGAACACTGAAGCTTTCTTT	CSPGGSNTEAFF